This T cell receptor (beta chain) is from a study of shared T cell receptors in the human thymus. Germline assignment: CDR1 MDHEN and CDR2 SYDVKM. The V end lost 3 bases, the J end lost 0 bases, and 12 bases lay between the germline ends. The CDR3 is 16 residues long. Assay: immunoSEQ multiplex PCR; the TCRdb copy retains only in-frame clones and omits some. The sample has 600,000 or so clones; roughly 86% are singletons. A further study also used this sample, focusing on human thymus T cells. Per that paper: Resections that were taken during corrective heart surgery supplied the thymus tissue. Among thymic and blood repertoires, usage of V and J genes appeared biased.

Sequenced: thymocytes. The chain combines TRBV28 with TRBJ1-5; tentatively, D is TRBD1 (6 bases). The receptor was derived from a boy younger than two with a congenital heart defect. The chain's CDR3 is CASSFPGAISNQPQHF. The CDR3 nucleotides read TGTGCCAGCAGTTTCCCAGGGGCGATTAGCAATCAGCCCCAGCATTTT.